These 30 T cell receptor beta chains were all obtained from the same sample, sequenced in a study of a mutant IDH1 vaccine in newly diagnosed glioma. The repertoire was sequenced with immunoSEQ multiplex PCR; TCRdb's copy has only in-frame clones and lacks some. The sample shows about 51,000 clones, around four fifths of them seen only once. Time point specified: week 5, during vaccination. The investigators gave 300 ug of mutant IDH1 20-mer peptide in each vaccine dose, together with topical imiquimod. These receptors' targets are unknown. Material: PBMCs, obtained from a glioma patient whose treatment included an IDH1 peptide vaccine. These receptors originate from a woman in her 40s with glioma.

V and J are TRBV5-1 and TRBJ2-7, with 9 nucleotides matching TRBD1. The CDR3 runs 13 residues. Trimming cost V 4 bases and J 6 bases; bases outside gene matches: 5. Germline CDR1 SGHRS, CDR2 YFSETQ. DNA of the CDR3: TGCGCCAGCAGCCCGGGACAGGGTGGCGAGCAGTACTTC. Residues: CASSPGQGGEQYF.

This clone appeared a few times. V usage is TRBV30 and J usage is TRBJ1-3; the D is unclear. Germline-derived CDR1 and CDR2 are GTSNPN and SVGIG (reference sequence). Deletions cut 2 bases from V and 0 bases from J, with 2 bases between. The CDR3 totals 12 residues. CDR3 nucleotide sequence: TGTGCCTGGAGTTCCTCTGGAAACACCATATATTTT. Protein: CAWSSSGNTIYF.

The DNA for the CDR3 is TGTGCCAGCAGCGTAGGGGACAGCTACTCCTACGAGCAGTACTTC. As protein: CASSVGDSYSYEQYF. The chain is built from TRBV9 and TRBJ2-7; TRBD1 agrees at 7 bases. CDR3 length equals 15 residues. From germline, CDR1 is SGDLS and CDR2 YYNGEE. V lost 0 bases to trimming and J lost 0 bases; unmatched junction nucleotides: 3.

CDR3 in amino acids: CSPQQGETQYF. The DNA of the CDR3 is TGCAGTCCCCAGCAGGGGGAGACCCAGTACTTC. This rearrangement joins TRBV20-1 to TRBJ2-5, with D maybe TRBD1 (6 bases). Per germline, CDR1 DFQATT and CDR2 SNEGSKA (reference sequence). V lost 8 bases, J lost 5 bases, and 12 bases lay in between. There are 11 residues in the CDR3.

This chain uses TRBV5-6 with TRBJ1-4; TRBD1 agrees at 10 bases. The V gene's germline CDR1 is SGHDT and CDR2 YYEEEE. V lost 4 bases, J lost 8 bases, and 5 bases stayed unmatched. CDR3 length: 14 amino acids. CDR3 residues: CASSMGQGWEKLFF. The CDR3 nucleotides read TGTGCCAGCAGCATGGGACAGGGGTGGGAAAAACTGTTTTTT.

The chain uses TRBV13 and TRBJ2-4, with D tentatively TRBD2 (6 bases). The CDR3 runs to 13 residues. CDR1 and CDR2 from the germline V gene are PRHDT and FYEKMQ (reference sequence). Trimming cost V 0 bases and J 8 bases, with 8 bases left between them. Here the CDR3 DNA reads TGTGCCAGCAGCTTAGGGGGCGGGGACATTCAGTACTTC. Encoded protein: CASSLGGGDIQYF.

The genes are TRBV5-1 and TRBJ2-7; TRBD2 matches at 8 bases. This CDR3 comprises 16 residues. The V gene end was trimmed by 0 bases and the J gene end by 0 bases; junction bases not matched to a gene: 5. The germline CDR1 and CDR2 sequences are SGHRS and YFSETQ. CDR3 coding DNA: TGCGCCAGCAGCTTGGCCCGGGAGGGCTCCTCCTACGAGCAGTACTTC. Amino acid sequence: CASSLAREGSSYEQYF.

In its sample, this clone was seen once. The chain employs TRBV7-6 and TRBJ1-3, with D tentatively TRBD1 (6 bases). The germline V and J ends were trimmed by 1 base and 2 bases, with 15 bases remaining between them. This CDR3 comprises 17 residues. In germline, CDR1 is SGHVS, CDR2 FNYEAQ. The CDR3 protein is CASSLVVGAGAGNTIYF. DNA of the CDR3: TGTGCCAGCAGCTTAGTGGTGGGGGCAGGGGCTGGAAACACCATATATTTT.

J is TRBJ1-3 and V is TRBV7-8; tentative D call: TRBD1 (5 bases). Germline V gene lookup returns CDR1 SGHVS and CDR2 FQNEAQ. The germline V and J ends were trimmed by 5 bases and 6 bases, with 11 bases remaining between them. This CDR3 spans 13 amino acids. CDR3 coding DNA: TGTGCCAGCAGCCCGACAGCCCAAAACACCATATATTTT. Amino acids: CASSPTAQNTIYF. Using reference TRBV7-8 and TRBJ1-3 for the parts outside the CDR3, the full variable domain is GAGVSQSPRYKVAKRGQDVALRCDPISGHVSLFWYQQALGQGPEFLTYFQNEAQLDKSGLPSDRFFAERPEGSVSTLKIQRTQQEDSAVYLCASSPTAQNTIYFGEGSWLTVV.

This chain joins TRBV5-6 and TRBJ2-7, with TRBD1 as a possible D gene (6 bases). The CDR3 length is 15 residues. Germline V lookup: CDR1 SGHDT, CDR2 YYEEEE. Trimming stripped 5 bases from V and 6 bases from J, with 21 bases between. The CDR3 DNA sequence: TGTGCCAGCAGTACCACCGGGGCCCAGGGGATCGAGCAGTACTTC. Amino acid sequence: CASSTTGAQGIEQYF. Full variable domain (missing parts from reference TRBV5-6 and TRBJ2-7): DAGVTQSPTHLIKTRGQQVTLRCSPKSGHDTVSWYQQALGQGPQFIFQYYEEEERQRGNFPDRFSGHQFPNYSSELNVNALLLGDSALYLCASSTTGAQGIEQYFGPGTRLTVT.

Only one count was recorded for this clone. The chain links TRBV4-1 to TRBJ2-3; possible D gene TRBD2, 6 bases. V shed 5 bases and J shed 6 bases, with 18 bases lying between them. The CDR3 runs to 15 residues. The germline V gene has CDR1 MGHRA and CDR2 YSYEKL. The CDR3 sequence is CASSTSWGIGDTQYF. The CDR3 coding sequence is TGCGCCAGCAGCACTAGCTGGGGGATAGGGGATACGCAGTATTTT.

The chain recombines TRBV4-1 with TRBJ1-6, with 9 nucleotides matching TRBD1. V shed 4 bases, J shed 1 base, and the junction held 5 bases outside the gene matches. This CDR3 spans 17 amino acids. The V gene's germline CDR1 is MGHRA and CDR2 YSYEKL. CDR3 nucleotide sequence: TGCGCCAGCAGCCCTGACAGGGGGAAATCCTATAATTCACCCCTCCACTTT. Its protein is CASSPDRGKSYNSPLHF.

This sequence joins TRBV30 and TRBJ2-1; D perhaps matches TRBD2 (6 bases). Trimming cost V 3 bases and J 1 base, with 13 bases left between them. From germline, CDR1 is GTSNPN and CDR2 SVGIG (reference sequence). The CDR3 runs to 15 residues. CDR3 DNA sequence: TGTGCCTGGAGGAGGGCGGGGAGATCCTACAATGAGCAGTTCTTC. The encoded protein is CAWRRAGRSYNEQFF.

The chain couples TRBV2 to TRBJ1-5; D gene ambiguous. The CDR3 is made up of 15 amino acids. The germline V gene has CDR1 SNHLY and CDR2 FYNNEI. V was shortened by 8 bases and J by 2 bases, with 16 bases between the two germline ends. The CDR3 DNA follows: TGTGCCAGCGATCAGGTCTCACGGGGCAATCAGCCCCAGCATTTT. It yields the protein CASDQVSRGNQPQHF.

The rearrangement links TRBV29-1 to TRBJ1-2, with a possible D match to TRBD1 (6 bases). The V end was cut by 6 bases, the J end by 8 bases, with 13 bases between. CDR3 length equals 11 residues. The germline CDR1 and CDR2 sequences are SQVTM and ANQGSEA. As DNA, the CDR3 is TGCAGCGTACAGCAGGGGCACGGCTACACCTTC. Translated: CSVQQGHGYTF. The full variable domain, in which reference TRBV29-1 and TRBJ1-2 provide the parts outside the CDR3, is SAVISQKPSRDICQRGTSLTIQCQVDSQVTMMFWYRQQPGQSLTLIATANQGSEATYESGFVIDKFPISRPNLTFSTLTVSNMSPEDSSIYLCSVQQGHGYTFGSGTRLTVV.

The V and J genes are TRBV7-2 and TRBJ1-2; D gene uncertain. The CDR3 runs 13 residues. The ends were cut back, 1 base at V and 6 bases at J, with 9 bases in the middle. From germline, CDR1 is SGHTA and CDR2 FQGNSA. This chain's CDR3 is CASSLDLWNGYTF. CDR3 bases: TGTGCCAGCAGCTTAGATCTATGGAATGGCTACACCTTC.

The chain combines TRBV11-1 with TRBJ2-1, with 11 bases aligning to TRBD2. This CDR3 has 15 residues. Germline V lookup: CDR1 SGHAT, CDR2 FQDESV (reference sequence). The ends lost 4 bases at V and 9 bases at J; junction bases unmatched: 8. This CDR3 reads CASSYIAGGTGEQFF. Written as DNA, the CDR3 is TGTGCCAGCAGCTATATAGCGGGGGGGACTGGTGAGCAGTTCTTC.

The chain has TRBV10-3 and TRBJ1-4, with D perhaps matching TRBD1 (6 bases). V gave up 10 bases and J gave up 4 bases, with 13 bases separating them. Per germline, CDR1 ENHRY and CDR2 SYGVKD. The CDR3 consists of 13 residues. The CDR3 protein is CATHRDLNEKLFF. The DNA for the CDR3 is TGTGCCACCCACAGGGACCTTAATGAAAAACTGTTTTTT.

The rearrangement joins TRBV4-3 to TRBJ1-2; 7 positions match TRBD1. Germline V lookup: CDR1 LGHNA, CDR2 YSLEER. V dropped 0 bases and J dropped 2; count of bases not matched to a gene: 3. The CDR3 extends over 15 amino acids. This CDR3 reads CASSQEGRGNYGYTF. The CDR3 DNA is TGCGCCAGCAGCCAAGAAGGCAGGGGGAACTATGGCTACACCTTC.

The chain joins TRBV6-1 to TRBJ1-2; possibly TRBD1 for D (5 bases). This CDR3 is built from 18 residues. CDR1 MNHNS and CDR2 SASEGT come from the germline V gene. V was cut by 4 bases and J by 1 base, with 22 bases left in between. The CDR3 is CASSGVITGWGFNYGYTF. In DNA, the CDR3 is TGTGCCAGCAGTGGGGTCATCACAGGTTGGGGATTTAACTATGGCTACACCTTC.

The V gene is TRBV7-9, the J gene TRBJ2-7, with 9 nucleotides matching TRBD1. Germline assignment: CDR1 SEHNR and CDR2 FQNEAQ (reference sequence). The CDR3 is made up of 15 amino acids. Trimming removed 4 bases from V and 2 bases from J; junction bases left unmatched: 6. As DNA, the CDR3 is TGTGCCAGCAGCTCCTCGGGACAGGGTACCTACGAGCAGTACTTC. Encoded protein: CASSSSGQGTYEQYF.

This chain joins TRBV29-1 and TRBJ2-7, with D possibly matching TRBD2 (6 bases). Germline values: CDR1 SQVTM, CDR2 ANQGSEA. Trimming took off 3 bases at V and 6 bases at J, with 6 bases between the two ends. The CDR3 length is 10 residues. This CDR3 reads CSVEEGEQYF. CDR3 sequence (DNA): TGCAGCGTTGAGGAGGGCGAGCAGTACTTC.

The V call is TRBV27, the J call TRBJ2-2; D call uncertain. Germline V gene lookup returns CDR1 MNHEY and CDR2 SMNVEV (reference sequence). V was shortened by 3 bases and J by 6 bases, with 8 bases between the two germline ends. The CDR3 consists of 13 residues. The CDR3 sequence: CASSLPGAGELFF. The CDR3 DNA sequence: TGTGCCAGCAGTTTGCCCGGAGCCGGGGAGCTGTTTTTT.

The sample holds a few counts of this clone. This chain uses TRBV30 with TRBJ2-3; 7 bases agree with TRBD2. This CDR3 contains 12 residues. V lost 1 base and J lost 5; bases outside the gene matches: 0. In germline, CDR1 is GTSNPN, CDR2 SVGIG (reference sequence). The CDR3 nucleotides are TGTGCCTGGAGTGCGGGGGGAGATACGCAGTATTTT. Translation: CAWSAGGDTQYF. Full variable domain (rest looked up from reference TRBV30 and TRBJ2-3): SQTIHQWPATLVQPVGSPLSLECTVEGTSNPNLYWYRQAAGRGLQLLFYSVGIGQISSEVPQNLSASRPQDRQFILSSKKLLLSDSGFYLCAWSAGGDTQYFGPGTRLTVL.

The chain recombines TRBV9 with TRBJ1-2; tentative D call: TRBD1 (5 bases). The V end was cut by 3 bases, the J end by 6 bases, with 9 bases between. Germline V gives CDR1 SGDLS, CDR2 YYNGEE. CDR3 length: 12 amino acids. The CDR3: CASSDGGDGYTF. The CDR3 region has the DNA TGTGCCAGCAGCGATGGAGGGGATGGCTACACCTTC.

This clone showed up just a few times. The J gene is TRBJ1-2, the V gene TRBV30, with D hard to call. Trimming took 5 bases from V and 13 from J, leaving 14 bases between them. The CDR3 length is 10 residues. CDR1 and CDR2 from the germline V gene are GTSNPN and SVGIG (reference sequence). CDR3 region: CAWGESPITF. The CDR3 DNA reads TGTGCCTGGGGAGAGAGCCCCATCACCTTC.

This clone has a single count. The V call is TRBV6-5, the J call TRBJ2-7, with 7 bases lining up with TRBD1. V shed 4 bases and J 5 bases; nucleotides not matched to a gene: 11. Germline-derived CDR1 and CDR2 are MNHEY and SVGAGI. The CDR3 covers 15 residues. For the CDR3, the DNA is TGTGCCAGCAGTTCACGAGGACAGGCCCCCCACGAGCAGTACTTC. It specifies CASSSRGQAPHEQYF.

The V and J genes are TRBV13 and TRBJ2-7, with unresolved D. Per germline, CDR1 PRHDT and CDR2 FYEKMQ (reference sequence). V lost 6 bases to trimming and J lost 7 bases, with 10 bases between them. This CDR3 region has 11 residues. The CDR3 here is CASRRVGEQYF. Here the CDR3 DNA reads TGTGCCAGCAGAAGGGTCGGGGAGCAGTACTTC.

This chain links TRBV4-1 with TRBJ2-4; D may be TRBD2 (5 bases). Trimming shortened V by 3 bases and J by 0 bases, and 9 bases separated the two germline ends. CDR3 length equals 15 residues. The germline V gene encodes CDR1 MGHRA and CDR2 YSYEKL. The CDR3 DNA reads as TGCGCCAGCAGCCATCCAGGACTAGCCAAAAACATTCAGTACTTC. Protein: CASSHPGLAKNIQYF.

The chain employs TRBV2 and TRBJ2-2; 9 nucleotides match TRBD2. The CDR3 contains 15 residues. Germline trimming cut 2 bases from V and 6 bases from J; bases unmatched to any gene: 4. Germline-derived CDR1 and CDR2 are SNHLY and FYNNEI. This chain's CDR3 is CASSESLAGPGELFF. The CDR3 region has the DNA TGTGCCAGCAGTGAATCGCTAGCGGGGCCCGGGGAGCTGTTTTTT.